This paragraph reports one T cell receptor beta chain. The data were taken from a study of blood T cell repertoires in COVID-19. Across the study: Specimens from acute and convalescent COVID-19 originated in the United States, Italy and Spain. Sample material is recorded as cDNA or gDNA derived from T cells, B-cell-depleted T cells, or PBMCs.

Repertoires were generated with immunoSEQ multiplex PCR, while TCRdb's copy carries only in-frame clones and drops some. The sample comprises around 92,000 clones, 70% to 90% of which are singletons, and 10% to 15% rests with the top ten. Between the trimmed V and J ends, which lost 5 bases and 4 bases, there was a span of 11 bases. The CDR3 has 13 residues. Germline V gene lookup returns CDR1 LNHDA and CDR2 SQIVND (reference sequence). The clonotype was recovered from a woman aged 55-75 years in a cohort sampled during active or convalescent COVID-19. The sequenced material came from peripheral blood. The chain uses TRBV19 and TRBJ1-1; possible D gene TRBD1, 5 bases. The chain's CDR3 is CASSAVGGTEAFF. Written as DNA, the CDR3 is TGTGCCAGTAGTGCTGTCGGGGGCACTGAAGCTTTCTTT.